These 10 T cell receptor beta chains originate from one sample sequenced in a study of blood T cell repertoires in COVID-19. Some clones are missing from TCRdb's copy, which holds only in-frame ones; the method was immunoSEQ multiplex PCR. The profile shows approximately 250,000 clones, roughly 86% of them singletons. The material sequenced was peripheral blood. The receptors shown here come from a woman aged 55 to 70 who had recovered from COVID-19.

Comments on this clone: A read error may explain this, as a much larger clone is one base away. The chain combines TRBV9 with TRBJ2-7; 10 nucleotides agree with TRBD1. The CDR3 is 14 amino acids. Trimming at V came to 4 bases and at J to 2 bases, leaving 3 bases not matched to a gene. The germline gives CDR1 SGDLS, CDR2 YYNGEE. CDR3 sequence: CASSSGTGAYEQYF. Here the CDR3 DNA reads TGTGCCAGCAGCTCCGGGACAGGGGCCTACGAGCAGTACTTC.

The J gene is TRBJ2-2, the V gene TRBV2; TRBD1 agrees at 7 bases. The J segment lost 6 bases and the V segment lost 7 bases, leaving 11 bases of the junction unmatched. This CDR3 region has 15 residues. Germline V gene sequence: CDR1 SNHLY, CDR2 FYNNEI. CDR3 residues: CASTDDRASAGELFF. CDR3 bases: TGTGCCAGCACTGATGACAGGGCGTCCGCCGGGGAGCTGTTTTTT.

The chain links TRBV28 to TRBJ2-7; 11 positions agree with TRBD2. The germline gives CDR1 MDHEN, CDR2 SYDVKM. This CDR3 spans 14 amino acids. V lost 5 bases and J lost 4; bases outside the gene matches: 4. The CDR3 region is CASSPRLAGYEQYF. The CDR3, as DNA: TGTGCCAGCAGTCCTAGACTAGCGGGGTACGAGCAGTACTTC.

The V and J genes are TRBV9 and TRBJ2-5, with 14 bases lining up with TRBD2. The CDR3 extends over 16 amino acids. The germline gives CDR1 SGDLS, CDR2 YYNGEE. V was pared by 4 bases and J by 2 bases, with 4 bases of the junction left unmatched. The CDR3 is CASSQGLAGAQETQYF. CDR3 coding DNA: TGTGCCAGCAGCCAGGGACTAGCGGGGGCTCAAGAGACCCAGTACTTC. Variable domain in full (rest from reference TRBV9 and TRBJ2-5): DSGVTQTPKHLITATGQRVTLRCSPRSGDLSVYWYQQSLDQGLQFLIQYYNGEERAKGNILERFSAQQFPDLHSELNLSSLELGDSALYFCASSQGLAGAQETQYFGPGTRLLVL.

V gene TRBV5-3 combines with J gene TRBJ2-2; possible D gene TRBD2, 5 bases. TRBV5-3 falls under the ORF class, with uncertain function. CDR3 size: 16 residues. The V gene lost 1 base and the J gene lost 8 bases, with 18 bases spanning the gap. DNA of the CDR3: TGTGCCAGAAGCTTGCAATTGGCTTCTCGGAGGGGGGAGCTGTTTTTT. Protein sequence: CARSLQLASRRGELFF.

The chain employs TRBV4-1 and TRBJ2-7, with 8 positions matching TRBD1. The length of the CDR3 is 15 residues. Germline V gene lookup returns CDR1 MGHRA and CDR2 YSYEKL. V shed 4 bases, J shed 3 bases, and the junction held 8 bases outside the gene matches. CDR3: CASSLAGTGYYEQYF. CDR3 nucleotide sequence: TGCGCCAGCAGCCTCGCCGGGACAGGCTACTACGAGCAGTACTTC.

The count of this clone is one. The genes are TRBV6-2 or TRBV6-3 and TRBJ2-7, with 7 bases matching TRBD1. Germline V gene data show CDR1 as MNHEY and CDR2 as SVGEGT. The CDR3 is 14 residues long. After removal of 4 bases from V and 2 bases from J, the junction contained 5 bases not matched to a gene. The CDR3 DNA reads TGTGCCAGCAGTTCCGGGACAGCTCCCTACGAGCAGTACTTC. It codes for CASSSGTAPYEQYF.

This CDR3 reads CASSVGSPETQYF. The CDR3 DNA is TGCGCCAGCAGCGTCGGGAGTCCGGAGACCCAGTACTTC. The chain uses TRBV5-1 and TRBJ2-5; D may be TRBD2 (6 bases). The CDR3 loop spans 13 amino acids. With 4 bases removed from V and 5 bases from J, the gap between germline ends came to 12 bases. Looked up from germline, CDR1 is SGHRS and CDR2 is YFSETQ. Using reference TRBV5-1 and TRBJ2-5 for the parts outside the CDR3, the full variable domain is KAGVTQTPRYLIKTRGQQVTLSCSPISGHRSVSWYQQTPGQGLQFLFEYFSETQRNKGNFPGRFSGRQFSNSRSEMNVSTLELGDSALYLCASSVGSPETQYFGPGTRLLVL.

V and J are TRBV7-2 and TRBJ2-5, with a tentative D call TRBD2 (7 bases). The germline V gene encodes CDR1 SGHTA and CDR2 FQGNSA. Trimming pared 2 bases from V and 4 bases from J, leaving 14 bases between. There are 15 residues in the CDR3. CDR3 loop: CASSLHQGGGETQYF. The CDR3 DNA is TGTGCCAGCAGCTTACATCAGGGAGGGGGAGAGACCCAGTACTTC.

The rearrangement uses TRBV7-8 and TRBJ1-1; a possible D gene is TRBD1 (5 bases). The CDR3 loop spans 11 amino acids. The germline CDR1 and CDR2 sequences are SGHVS and FQNEAQ. V lost 6 bases to trimming and J lost 6 bases, with 8 bases between them. CDR3 bases: TGTGCCAGCAGGGGGCTCGCTGAAGCTTTCTTT. It specifies CASRGLAEAFF. Variable domain in full (rest from reference TRBV7-8 and TRBJ1-1): GAGVSQSPRYKVAKRGQDVALRCDPISGHVSLFWYQQALGQGPEFLTYFQNEAQLDKSGLPSDRFFAERPEGSVSTLKIQRTQQEDSAVYLCASRGLAEAFFGQGTRLTVV.